These T cell receptor beta chains were read from a single sample in a study of T cell repertoires in cytomegalovirus infection. TCRdb re-derived calls from the reads in MiXCR, one entry per CDR3 protein. The profile covers some 77,000 distinct CDR3 sequences, with less than 4.5% appearing a single time and around 4.9% taken by the ten largest. The material sequenced was PBMCs. The receptors were gathered from a human donor in good health (CMV status not recorded). Some clones in this sample may be carry-over from other donors' samples. Both conserved end residues are part of each CDR3. Each record gives: CDR3 protein, CDR3 DNA, D gene, V gene, J gene, clone size. A D gene is named only where the DNA matches it firmly. For some rows the clone size is stated as once, few or many, or as a class when expanded; others skip it.

cdr3_aa: CASSIEVYNQPQHF; cdr3_nt: TGTGCCAGTAGTATAGAAGTATACAATCAGCCCCAGCATTTT; d_call: .; v_call: TRBV19; j_call: TRBJ1-5; clone_size: many
cdr3_aa: CASSFEPANTGELFF; cdr3_nt: TGTGCCAGCAGCTTCGAGCCCGCGAACACCGGGGAGCTGTTTTTT; d_call: .; v_call: TRBV7-2; j_call: TRBJ2-2; clone_size: many
cdr3_aa: CATSDAGTTETQYF; cdr3_nt: TGTGCCACCAGTGATGCCGGGACTACAGAGACCCAGTACTTC; d_call: TRBD2; v_call: TRBV24-1; j_call: TRBJ2-5; clone_size: many
cdr3_aa: CASSLRDQETQYF; cdr3_nt: TGTGCCAGCAGCTTGCGGGACCAAGAGACCCAGTACTTC; d_call: .; v_call: TRBV7-3; j_call: TRBJ2-5; clone_size: many
cdr3_aa: CASSPRSYEQYF; cdr3_nt: TGTGCCAGCAGTCCCCGCTCCTACGAGCAGTACTTC; d_call: .; v_call: TRBV28; j_call: TRBJ2-7; clone_size: many
cdr3_aa: CASSLSGGIYEQYF; cdr3_nt: TGTGCCAGCAGTTTATCGGGGGGTATCTACGAGCAGTACTTC; d_call: .; v_call: TRBV27; j_call: TRBJ2-7; clone_size: .
cdr3_aa: CASSERFREKLFF; cdr3_nt: TGTGCCAGCAGTGAAAGATTCCGTGAAAAACTGTTTTTT; d_call: .; v_call: TRBV2; j_call: TRBJ1-4; clone_size: many
cdr3_aa: CASSLDQGNYGYTF; cdr3_nt: TGTGCCAGCAGCTTAGACCAGGGGAACTATGGCTACACCTTC; d_call: .; v_call: TRBV7-3; j_call: TRBJ1-2; clone_size: many
cdr3_aa: CRGTSSYNSPLHF; cdr3_nt: TGCAGAGGCACGAGCTCCTATAATTCACCCCTCCACTTT; d_call: .; v_call: TRBV20-1; j_call: TRBJ1-6; clone_size: many
cdr3_aa: CSALAGGVGDTQYF; cdr3_nt: TGCAGTGCACTAGCGGGGGGCGTGGGAGATACGCAGTATTTT; d_call: TRBD2; v_call: TRBV20-1; j_call: TRBJ2-3; clone_size: many
cdr3_aa: CAITGGLGQPQHF; cdr3_nt: TGTGCCATCACAGGGGGCTTAGGTCAGCCCCAGCATTTT; d_call: TRBD1; v_call: TRBV10-3; j_call: TRBJ1-5; clone_size: many
cdr3_aa: CASSFSSGGAPETQYF; cdr3_nt: TGTGCCAGCAGCTTCTCGAGCGGGGGGGCCCCAGAGACCCAGTACTTC; d_call: TRBD2; v_call: TRBV7-8; j_call: TRBJ2-5; clone_size: many
cdr3_aa: CASSFEESTYEQYF; cdr3_nt: TGTGCCAGCAGCTTCGAGGAAAGCACCTACGAGCAGTACTTC; d_call: .; v_call: TRBV11-2; j_call: TRBJ2-7; clone_size: many
cdr3_aa: CASSSLGQANTEAFF; cdr3_nt: TGTGCCAGCAGCTCTCTTGGCCAGGCGAACACTGAAGCTTTCTTT; d_call: .; v_call: TRBV7-8; j_call: TRBJ1-1; clone_size: many
cdr3_aa: CATGLVSSGANVLTF; cdr3_nt: TGTGCCACAGGACTCGTGAGCTCTGGGGCCAACGTCCTGACTTTC; d_call: .; v_call: TRBV19; j_call: TRBJ2-6; clone_size: many
cdr3_aa: CASSFGGLNQPQHF; cdr3_nt: TGTGCCAGCAGTTTCGGCGGCCTCAATCAGCCCCAGCATTTT; d_call: .; v_call: TRBV28; j_call: TRBJ1-5; clone_size: many
cdr3_aa: CAISERRGGLRTDTQYF; cdr3_nt: TGTGCCATCAGTGAGCGGAGGGGTGGACTCCGCACAGATACGCAGTATTTT; d_call: .; v_call: TRBV10-3; j_call: TRBJ2-3; clone_size: many
cdr3_aa: CASSGQGLLYEQYF; cdr3_nt: TGTGCCAGCAGTGGACAGGGGTTGCTTTACGAGCAGTACTTC; d_call: TRBD1; v_call: TRBV27; j_call: TRBJ2-7; clone_size: many
cdr3_aa: CASSQDFGPAFF; cdr3_nt: TGTGCCAGCAGCCAAGATTTCGGGCCAGCTTTCTTT; d_call: .; v_call: TRBV14; j_call: TRBJ1-1; clone_size: few
cdr3_aa: CSLLPDRDTEAFF; cdr3_nt: TGCAGTTTACTCCCGGACAGGGACACTGAAGCTTTCTTT; d_call: TRBD1; v_call: TRBV20-1; j_call: TRBJ1-1; clone_size: many
cdr3_aa: CSARDLLAHYNSPLHF; cdr3_nt: TGCAGTGCTAGAGATCTCTTGGCACACTATAATTCACCCCTCCACTTT; d_call: .; v_call: TRBV20-1; j_call: TRBJ1-6; clone_size: few
cdr3_aa: CASSLTYRQPQHF; cdr3_nt: TGTGCCAGCAGCCTGACTTATCGTCAGCCCCAGCATTTT; d_call: .; v_call: TRBV7-2; j_call: TRBJ1-5; clone_size: many
cdr3_aa: CASSYPDTYGYTF; cdr3_nt: TGTGCCAGCAGTTACCCGGACACCTATGGCTACACCTTC; d_call: .; v_call: TRBV6-2/TRBV6-3; j_call: TRBJ1-2; clone_size: many
cdr3_aa: CASSFRHGYTF; cdr3_nt: TGTGCCAGCAGCTTCCGACATGGCTACACCTTC; d_call: .; v_call: TRBV7-9; j_call: TRBJ1-2; clone_size: many
cdr3_aa: CASSLTGTTPYEQYF; cdr3_nt: TGTGCCAGCAGCTTAACAGGGACCACTCCCTACGAGCAGTACTTC; d_call: .; v_call: TRBV7-3; j_call: TRBJ2-7; clone_size: many
cdr3_aa: CASSPVQARQGARGYTF; cdr3_nt: TGTGCCAGCAGCCCAGTACAAGCCCGACAGGGGGCGAGAGGCTACACCTTC; d_call: TRBD1; v_call: TRBV7-2; j_call: TRBJ1-2; clone_size: many
cdr3_aa: CASRGTGGDYGYTF; cdr3_nt: TGTGCCAGCAGGGGGACAGGGGGCGACTATGGCTACACCTTC; d_call: TRBD1; v_call: TRBV5-4; j_call: TRBJ1-2; clone_size: many
cdr3_aa: CASSMGTGNTEAFF; cdr3_nt: TGTGCCAGCAGTATGGGGACAGGGAACACTGAAGCTTTCTTT; d_call: TRBD1; v_call: TRBV6-5; j_call: TRBJ1-1; clone_size: many
cdr3_aa: CASSSAGGQRRNNEQFF; cdr3_nt: TGTGCCAGCAGTTCAGCGGGGGGCCAACGCCGAAACAATGAGCAGTTCTTC; d_call: TRBD2; v_call: TRBV6-2/TRBV6-3; j_call: TRBJ2-1; clone_size: many
cdr3_aa: CASSPGLAGQDEQFF; cdr3_nt: TGTGCCAGCAGTCCGGGACTAGCGGGTCAAGATGAGCAGTTCTTC; d_call: TRBD2; v_call: TRBV2; j_call: TRBJ2-1; clone_size: many
cdr3_aa: CASSLPGGTDTQYF; cdr3_nt: TGTGCCAGCAGCCTCCCGGGAGGGACAGATACGCAGTATTTT; d_call: TRBD2; v_call: TRBV5-4; j_call: TRBJ2-3; clone_size: many
cdr3_aa: CSVRTFLNSPLHF; cdr3_nt: TGCAGCGTCAGGACCTTCCTCAATTCACCCCTCCACTTT; d_call: .; v_call: TRBV29-1; j_call: TRBJ1-6; clone_size: many
cdr3_aa: CASSPGDRVRDTEAFF; cdr3_nt: TGTGCCAGCAGCCCCGGGGACAGGGTGAGGGACACTGAAGCTTTCTTT; d_call: TRBD1; v_call: TRBV7-9; j_call: TRBJ1-1; clone_size: many
cdr3_aa: CASSLGQGNTNYGYTF; cdr3_nt: TGTGCCAGCAGTTTAGGACAGGGAAATACTAACTATGGCTACACCTTC; d_call: TRBD1; v_call: TRBV12-3/TRBV12-4; j_call: TRBJ1-2; clone_size: many
cdr3_aa: CASSTKSRDSLEGYTF; cdr3_nt: TGTGCCAGCAGCACAAAGAGCCGGGACAGCCTTGAGGGCTACACCTTC; d_call: TRBD1; v_call: TRBV7-2; j_call: TRBJ1-2; clone_size: many
cdr3_aa: CASSSGTGLGYTF; cdr3_nt: TGTGCCAGCAGCTCCGGGACAGGGTTGGGCTACACCTTC; d_call: TRBD1; v_call: TRBV7-2; j_call: TRBJ1-2; clone_size: many
cdr3_aa: CASSQGAGRSYEQYF; cdr3_nt: TGCGCCAGCAGCCAAGGGGCAGGCAGATCCTACGAGCAGTACTTC; d_call: .; v_call: TRBV4-3; j_call: TRBJ2-7; clone_size: many
cdr3_aa: CASSPQGRGEETQYF; cdr3_nt: TGTGCCAGCAGTCCCCAAGGGCGGGGGGAAGAGACCCAGTACTTC; d_call: TRBD2; v_call: TRBV28; j_call: TRBJ2-5; clone_size: many
cdr3_aa: CASRDRGSYEQYF; cdr3_nt: TGTGCCAGCAGGGACAGGGGGTCCTACGAGCAGTACTTC; d_call: TRBD1; v_call: TRBV28; j_call: TRBJ2-7; clone_size: many
cdr3_aa: CASSPPGWNQETQYF; cdr3_nt: TGTGCCAGCAGCCCCCCTGGGTGGAATCAAGAGACCCAGTACTTC; d_call: .; v_call: TRBV7-9; j_call: TRBJ2-5; clone_size: many
cdr3_aa: CASSIPRLGGEQFF; cdr3_nt: TGTGCCAGTAGTATACCCCGCCTGGGGGGTGAGCAGTTCTTC; d_call: .; v_call: TRBV19; j_call: TRBJ2-1; clone_size: many
cdr3_aa: CASSQEVPGELFF; cdr3_nt: TGTGCCAGCAGCCAAGAGGTCCCCGGGGAGCTGTTTTTT; d_call: .; v_call: TRBV14; j_call: TRBJ2-2; clone_size: many